This TCR beta chain was recovered during a study of blood T cell repertoires in COVID-19. In the study overall: Samples came from the United States, Italy and Spain, spanning acute and convalescent COVID-19. T cells, B-cell-depleted T cells, or PBMCs provided the cDNA or gDNA that served as material.

Per the study methods: Estimation of nucleated cell counts relied on the amplification of reference gene primers. Some clones are missing from TCRdb's copy, which holds only in-frame ones; the method was immunoSEQ multiplex PCR. The DNA was the basis for D and trimming; V, J and clone size are from that table. The sample has some 240,000 clones, approximately 85% seen once. Trimming removed 4 bases from V and 6 bases from J, with 10 bases in between. Germline V gene lookup returns CDR1 ENHRY and CDR2 SYGVKD. CDR3 length: 14 amino acids. A few counts support this clone. This receptor was taken from a woman in her 70s with COVID-19, enrolled during active disease. The sequencing input was peripheral blood. The chain couples TRBV10-3 to TRBJ1-6; D perhaps matches TRBD1 (6 bases). The CDR3 sequence is CAISGGTSNSPLHF. The CDR3 DNA is TGTGCCATCAGTGGGGGGACAAGTAATTCACCCCTCCACTTT.